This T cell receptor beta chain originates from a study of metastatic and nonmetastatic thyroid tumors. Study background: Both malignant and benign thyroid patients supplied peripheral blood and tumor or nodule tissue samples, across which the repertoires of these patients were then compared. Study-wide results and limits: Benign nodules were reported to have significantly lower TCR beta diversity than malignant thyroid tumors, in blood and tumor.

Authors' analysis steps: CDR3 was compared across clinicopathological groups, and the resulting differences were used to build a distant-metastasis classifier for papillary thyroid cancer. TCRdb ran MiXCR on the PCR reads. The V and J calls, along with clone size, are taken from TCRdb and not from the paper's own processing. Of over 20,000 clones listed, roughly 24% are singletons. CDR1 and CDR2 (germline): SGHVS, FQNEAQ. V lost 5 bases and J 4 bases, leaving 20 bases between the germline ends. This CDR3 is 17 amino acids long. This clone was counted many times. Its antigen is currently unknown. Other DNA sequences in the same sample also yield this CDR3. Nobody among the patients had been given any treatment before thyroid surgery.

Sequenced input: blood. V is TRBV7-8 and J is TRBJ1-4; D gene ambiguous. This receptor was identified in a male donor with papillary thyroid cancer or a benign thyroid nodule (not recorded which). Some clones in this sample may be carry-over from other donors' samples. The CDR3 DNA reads TGTGCCAGCAGCCCCACCCCCCGGGCCCCCAATAATGAAAAACTGTTTTTT. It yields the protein CASSPTPRAPNNEKLFF.